The entry that follows covers one T cell receptor (beta chain) sequence. Its antigen remains unknown. The sample belongs to a study of shared clonotypes between healthy human individuals. About the study: The study used three CD4 naive, three CD4 memory, two CD8 naive and one CD8 memory plate per donor. Study-wide results and caveats: A generally larger estimated richness was seen in naive subsets than in memory subsets.

V lost 0 bases, J lost 2 bases, and 13 bases lay in between. Per the germline V gene, CDR1 is SEHNR and CDR2 is FQNEAQ (reference sequence). The CDR3 has 16 amino acids. Data came from immunoSEQ multiplex PCR; TCRdb stores just in-frame clones and leaves some out. Among hundreds of thousands of clones, approximately 79% were seen once, and the ten largest hold about 1.8%. The chain is built from TRBV7-9 and TRBJ1-2, with D maybe TRBD1 (6 bases). The sample consisted of memory CD4+ T cells sorted from blood. Noted subset: CD45RA-negative fraction. This TCR derives from a woman aged 25 to 39 in good health. CDR3 nucleotides: TGTGCCAGCAGCTTAGCTGCCCCGGGGACAAACTATGGCTACACCTTC. Translating gives CASSLAAPGTNYGYTF.